The next 14 T cell receptor beta chains were all read from a single sample in a study of tumor-infiltrating lymphocytes in primary liver carcinoma. The source material, about 19-30 mg of unsorted bulk tissue, was used to co-extract RNA and DNA. cDNA specific to TCR beta was made from 450 to 650 ng of total RNA, with a constant-region primer employed for priming. A slightly modified ARM-PCR protocol with three nested multiplex PCR rounds produced these TCR beta libraries. A C-beta reverse primer and TRBV1-TRBV30 forward primers served in each of the first two PCR rounds, at roughly 10 cycles apiece. TCRdb used MiXCR to reprocess the multiplex PCR reads, holding one entry per CDR3 protein. The table records more than 30,000 distinct CDR3 sequences, 75% to 85% of them present only once. Sequencing used liver tumor tissue from sampling region 5. Subset specified: tumor region T5, tumor centre. Receptor source: a man aged 35 to 55 with primary liver carcinoma and hepatitis B virus infection.

A remark on this clonotype: A read error may account for a junction end that differs from germline. This chain uses TRBV10-3 with TRBJ2-6; D gene unclear. The germline V gene encodes CDR1 ENHRY and CDR2 SYGVKD. This CDR3 comprises 15 residues. CDR3 in DNA: TGTGCCGTCAGTGAGTCTAACTCTGGGGCCAACGTCCTGACTTTC. Its protein product is CAVSESNSGANVLTF.

The CDR3 reads CASNPGQGGEQFF. CDR3 coding DNA: TGTGCCAGCAATCCGGGACAGGGGGGAGAGCAGTTCTTC. V and J are TRBV6-2 or TRBV6-3 and TRBJ2-1; TRBD1 aligns across 11 bases. The V segment lost 7 bases and the J segment 10 bases; nucleotides outside the gene matches: 6. This CDR3 is 13 amino acids long. CDR1 and CDR2 (germline): MNHEY, SVGEGT.

On this clonotype itself: Sequence at one end of the junction differs from germline and may be a read error. The rearrangement uses TRBV12-3 or TRBV12-4 and TRBJ1-2; TRBD1 is a possible D gene (6 bases). CDR3 length: 12 residues. The CDR3 is CASSLTGAGYAF. The CDR3 DNA reads as TGTGCCAGCAGTTTGACAGGAGCTGGCTACGCCTTC.

With respect to this clonotype: One end of the junction is discordant with germline, which a read error may explain. The chain links TRBV5-4 to TRBJ2-3; 14 positions agree with TRBD2. The V gene's germline CDR1 is SGHNT and CDR2 YYREEE (reference sequence). The CDR3 is made up of 20 amino acids. The CDR3 DNA reads as TGTGCCGGCAGCGTTCAGCGACTAGCGGGAGGGATGACTAGAACAGATACGCAGTATTTT. This codes for CAGSVQRLAGGMTRTDTQYF.

The genes are TRBV11-2 and TRBJ2-2; the D is unclear. Germline CDR1 and CDR2: SGHAT and FQNNGV. Trimming stripped 10 bases from V and 0 bases from J, with 21 bases between. The CDR3 has 17 amino acids. The CDR3 here is CANGLTLGWANTGELFF. For the CDR3, the DNA is TGTGCCAACGGCTTAACATTAGGATGGGCGAACACCGGGGAGCTGTTTTTT.

In the case of this clonotype: An end of the junction does not agree with germline; a read error may underlie this. The chain uses TRBV11-2 and TRBJ2-3, with D uncertain. The end of the DNA is better explained by TRBJ1-5, so the J call may be wrong. In germline, CDR1 is SGHAT, CDR2 FQNNGV. The CDR3 is 15 amino acids. The CDR3 coding sequence is TGTGTCAGCAGTTTAGCCCCCCTGGTGATTGATACGCAGCATTTT. Translated, it gives CVSSLAPLVIDTQHF.

This clonotype has only one observation. The J gene is TRBJ1-2, the V gene TRBV7-9; no definite D call. Trimming pared 5 bases from V and 5 bases from J, leaving 21 bases between. The CDR3 covers 16 residues. Looked up from germline, CDR1 is SEHNR and CDR2 is FQNEAQ (reference sequence). CDR3 nucleotides: TGTGCCAGCAGCCCCGAGGGCATCCTGTCCCGGTATGGCTACACCTTC. Its translation: CASSPEGILSRYGYTF.

Regarding this clonotype: At one of its ends the junction is not consistent with the germline gene, which may arise from a read error. The rearrangement joins TRBV10-3 to TRBJ1-1; D is unresolved. This CDR3 is built from 13 residues. The germline V gene encodes CDR1 ENHRY and CDR2 SYGVKD. The chain's CDR3 is CTISGRAHVGAFF. The CDR3 DNA reads as TGTACCATCAGTGGGCGGGCTCACGTCGGAGCTTTCTTT.

The J gene is TRBJ2-6, the V gene TRBV11-2; the D gene could be TRBD1 or TRBD2 (5 bases each). The CDR3 has 16 amino acids. The V end was cut by 7 bases, the J end by 2 bases, with 15 bases between. Germline CDR1 is SGHAT and CDR2 is FQNNGV. The CDR3 nucleotides are TGTGCCAGCAATTCGGGGACGGGGCCTGGGGCCAACGTCCTGACTTTC. Its translation is CASNSGTGPGANVLTF.

This clonotype was detected a few times. Mismatch with germline at one junction end may stem from a read error. This rearrangement joins TRBV11-1 to TRBJ2-2, with 7 bases aligning to TRBD1. Germline CDR1 and CDR2: SGHAT and FQDESV (reference sequence). This CDR3 is 14 amino acids long. The CDR3 DNA follows: TGTACCAGCAGCTTTACAGGGGTTACCGTGGAGCTGTTTTTC. Translating it yields CTSSFTGVTVELFF. Looking up the rest from reference TRBV11-1 and TRBJ2-2 gives the full variable domain: EAEVAQSPRYKITEKSQAVAFWCDPISGHATLYWYRQILGQGPELLVQFQDESVVDDSQLPKDRFSAERLKGVDSTLKIQPAELGDSAMYLCTSSFTGVTVELFFGEGSRLTVL.

With respect to this clonotype: At one boundary the junction diverges from the germline segment, which might be a read error. The chain combines TRBV6-2 or TRBV6-3 with TRBJ2-7, with D perhaps TRBD1 (6 bases). The germline V gene has CDR1 MNHEY and CDR2 SVGEGT. The CDR3 is 11 residues long. CDR3 nucleotides: TGTGCCAACAGGGCTATCTACAAGCAGTACTTC. As protein: CANRAIYKQYF.

Regarding this clonotype: A read error may produce the germline difference seen at one junction end. This chain uses TRBV6-5 with TRBJ1-2; D not certain. This CDR3 spans 13 amino acids. Germline CDR1 and CDR2: MNHEY and SVGAGI. The CDR3 sequence is CTSAPGSDYGYTF. The DNA for the CDR3 is TGTACCAGCGCACCGGGATCCGACTATGGCTACACCTTC.

As for this clonotype: At one end the junction does not follow the germline gene, possibly because of a read error. The chain joins TRBV11-2 to TRBJ2-3; D could derive from TRBD1 or TRBD2 (6 bases each). Germline lookup yields CDR1 SGHAT and CDR2 FQNNGV. The length of the CDR3 is 20 residues. CDR3 DNA: TGTGCCAACAGCTTAGAGGCGGGACATGGTCTTTTCCCAAGCACAGATACGCAGTATTTT. Translated, it gives CANSLEAGHGLFPSTDTQYF.

In regard to this clonotype: The junction does not match germline at one end; this may be a read error. The V and J genes are TRBV11-2 and TRBJ2-5; a possible D gene is TRBD2 (6 bases). Germline CDR1 SGHAT, CDR2 FQNNGV. The CDR3 runs to 16 residues. CDR3 sequence reads: CASSLTAVGSGETQYF. Here the CDR3 DNA reads TGTGCCAGCAGTTTAACAGCAGTGGGCTCGGGGGAGACCCAATACTTC.